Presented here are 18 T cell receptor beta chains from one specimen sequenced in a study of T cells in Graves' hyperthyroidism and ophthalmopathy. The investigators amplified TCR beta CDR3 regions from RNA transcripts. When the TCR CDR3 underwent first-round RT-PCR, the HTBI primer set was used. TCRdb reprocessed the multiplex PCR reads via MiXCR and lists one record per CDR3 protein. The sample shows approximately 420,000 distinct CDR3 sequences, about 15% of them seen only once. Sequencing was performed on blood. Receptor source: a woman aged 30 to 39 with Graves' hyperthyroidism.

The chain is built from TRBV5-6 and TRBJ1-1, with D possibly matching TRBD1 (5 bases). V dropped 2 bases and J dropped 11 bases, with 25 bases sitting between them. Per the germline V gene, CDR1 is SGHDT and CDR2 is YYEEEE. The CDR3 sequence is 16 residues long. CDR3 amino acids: CASSLWPTGGAVVAFF. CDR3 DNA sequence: TGTGCCAGCAGCTTATGGCCGACGGGGGGAGCCGTGGTGGCTTTCTTT.

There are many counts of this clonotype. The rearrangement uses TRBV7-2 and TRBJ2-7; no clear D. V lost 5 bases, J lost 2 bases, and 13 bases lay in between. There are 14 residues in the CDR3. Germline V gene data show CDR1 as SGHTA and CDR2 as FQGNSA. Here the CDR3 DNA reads TGTGCCAGCAGCGAAAGGAGATCCACCTACGAGCAGTACTTC. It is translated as CASSERRSTYEQYF.

The CDR3 region is CASSPMTSPETQYF. The CDR3, as DNA: TGCGCCAGCAGCCCTATGACTAGCCCGGAGACCCAGTACTTC. The gene calls are TRBV4-1 and TRBJ2-5, with TRBD2 matching 7 bases. From germline, CDR1 is MGHRA and CDR2 YSYEKL. The CDR3 length is 14 residues. V lost 4 bases, J lost 5 bases, and 7 bases stayed unmatched.

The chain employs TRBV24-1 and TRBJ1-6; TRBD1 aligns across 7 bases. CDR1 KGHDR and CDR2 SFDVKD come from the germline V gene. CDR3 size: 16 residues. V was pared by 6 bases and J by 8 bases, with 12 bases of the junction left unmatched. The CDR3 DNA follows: TGTGCCACCAGTCAACCCTGGGACAGTTACGATTCACCCCTCCACTTT. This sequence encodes CATSQPWDSYDSPLHF.

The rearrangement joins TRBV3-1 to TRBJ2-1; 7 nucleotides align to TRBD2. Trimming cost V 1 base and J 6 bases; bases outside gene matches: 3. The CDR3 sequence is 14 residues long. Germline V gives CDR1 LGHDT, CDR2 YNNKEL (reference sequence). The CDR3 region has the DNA TGTGCCAGCAGCCAAGCCCGGGAGGTCAATGAGCAGTTCTTC. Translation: CASSQAREVNEQFF.

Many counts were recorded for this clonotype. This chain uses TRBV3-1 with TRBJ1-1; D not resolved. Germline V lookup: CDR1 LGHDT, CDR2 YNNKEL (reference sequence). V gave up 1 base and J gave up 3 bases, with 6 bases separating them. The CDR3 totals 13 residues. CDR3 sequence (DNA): TGTGCCAGCAGCCAAGCGTGGGACACTGAAGCTTTCTTT. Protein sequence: CASSQAWDTEAFF.

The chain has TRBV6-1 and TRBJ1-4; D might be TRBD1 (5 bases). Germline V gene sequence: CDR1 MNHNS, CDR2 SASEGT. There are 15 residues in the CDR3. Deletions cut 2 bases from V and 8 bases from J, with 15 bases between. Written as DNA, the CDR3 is TGTGCCAGCAGTGAAAGTAGGGGAATCAGAGAAAAACTGTTTTTT. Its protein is CASSESRGIREKLFF.

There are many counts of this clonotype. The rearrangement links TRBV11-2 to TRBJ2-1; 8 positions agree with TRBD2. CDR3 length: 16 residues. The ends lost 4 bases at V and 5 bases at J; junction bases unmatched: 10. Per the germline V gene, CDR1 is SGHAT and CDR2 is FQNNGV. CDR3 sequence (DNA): TGTGCCAGCAGCTGGGCAAGTCTGCGGGAGGACAATGAGCAGTTCTTC. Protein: CASSWASLREDNEQFF.

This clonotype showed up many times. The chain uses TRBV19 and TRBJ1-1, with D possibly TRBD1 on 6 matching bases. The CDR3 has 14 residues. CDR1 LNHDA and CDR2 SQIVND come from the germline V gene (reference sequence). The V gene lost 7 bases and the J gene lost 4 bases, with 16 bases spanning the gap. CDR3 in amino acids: CASTAGAASTEAFF. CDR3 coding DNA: TGTGCCAGTACGGCAGGGGCCGCTAGCACTGAAGCTTTCTTT. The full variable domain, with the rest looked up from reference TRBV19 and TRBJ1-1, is DGGITQSPKYLFRKEGQNVTLSCEQNLNHDAMYWYRQDPGQGLRLIYYSQIVNDFQKGDIAEGYSVSREKKESFPLTVTSAQKNPTAFYLCASTAGAASTEAFFGQGTRLTVV.

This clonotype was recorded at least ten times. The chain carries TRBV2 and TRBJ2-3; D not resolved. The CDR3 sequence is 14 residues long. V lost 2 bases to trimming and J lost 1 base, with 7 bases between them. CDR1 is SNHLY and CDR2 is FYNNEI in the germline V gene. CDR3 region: CASSEWHRTDTQYF. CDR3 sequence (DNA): TGTGCCAGCAGTGAATGGCACCGCACAGATACGCAGTATTTT.

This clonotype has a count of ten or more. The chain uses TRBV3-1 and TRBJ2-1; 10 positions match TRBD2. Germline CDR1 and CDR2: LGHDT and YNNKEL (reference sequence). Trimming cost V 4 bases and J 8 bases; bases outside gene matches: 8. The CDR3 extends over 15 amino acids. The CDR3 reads CASSRGSSGRYEQFF. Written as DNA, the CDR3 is TGTGCCAGCAGCCGAGGCTCTAGCGGGAGATATGAGCAGTTCTTC.

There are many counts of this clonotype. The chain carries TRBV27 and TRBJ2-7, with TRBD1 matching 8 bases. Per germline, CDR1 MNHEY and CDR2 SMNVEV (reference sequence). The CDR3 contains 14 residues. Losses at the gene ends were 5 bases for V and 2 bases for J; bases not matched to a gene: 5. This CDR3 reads CASSMDRATYEQYF. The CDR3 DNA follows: TGTGCCAGCAGTATGGACAGGGCGACCTACGAGCAGTACTTC.

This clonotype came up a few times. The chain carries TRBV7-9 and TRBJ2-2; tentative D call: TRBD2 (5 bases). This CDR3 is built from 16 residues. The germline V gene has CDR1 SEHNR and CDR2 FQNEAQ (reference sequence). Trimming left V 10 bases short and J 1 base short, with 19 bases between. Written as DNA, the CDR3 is TGTGCCACCCCTCCCCGAGGGCAGGAGAACACCGGGGAGCTGTTTTTT. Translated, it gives CATPPRGQENTGELFF.

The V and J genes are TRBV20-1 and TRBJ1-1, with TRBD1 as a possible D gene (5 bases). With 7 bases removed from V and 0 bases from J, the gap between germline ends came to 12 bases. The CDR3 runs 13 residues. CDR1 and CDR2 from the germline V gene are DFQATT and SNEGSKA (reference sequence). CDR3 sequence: CSGIGHVNTEAFF. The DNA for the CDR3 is TGCAGTGGGATCGGACACGTGAACACTGAAGCTTTCTTT.

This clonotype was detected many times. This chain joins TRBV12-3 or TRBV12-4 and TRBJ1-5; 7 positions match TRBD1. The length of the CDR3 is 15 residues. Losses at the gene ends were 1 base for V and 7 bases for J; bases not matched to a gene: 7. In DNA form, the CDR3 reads TGTGCCAGCAGTTTAGAAGGACCAGGGGGACAGCCCCAGCATTTT. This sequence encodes CASSLEGPGGQPQHF.

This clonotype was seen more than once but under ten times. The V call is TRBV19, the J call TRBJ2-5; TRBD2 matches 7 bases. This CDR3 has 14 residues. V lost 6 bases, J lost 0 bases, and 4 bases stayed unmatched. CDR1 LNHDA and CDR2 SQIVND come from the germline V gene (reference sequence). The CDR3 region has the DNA TGTGCCAGTAGAGTAAGCGGGAACCAAGAGACCCAGTACTTC. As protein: CASRVSGNQETQYF.

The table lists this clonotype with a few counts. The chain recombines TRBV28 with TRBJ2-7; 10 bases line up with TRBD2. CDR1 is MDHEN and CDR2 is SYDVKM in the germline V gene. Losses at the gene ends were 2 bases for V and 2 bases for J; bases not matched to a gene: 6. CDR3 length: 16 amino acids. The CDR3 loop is CASSLALAGDPYEQYF. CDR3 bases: TGTGCCAGCAGTTTAGCCCTAGCGGGAGATCCCTACGAGCAGTACTTC.

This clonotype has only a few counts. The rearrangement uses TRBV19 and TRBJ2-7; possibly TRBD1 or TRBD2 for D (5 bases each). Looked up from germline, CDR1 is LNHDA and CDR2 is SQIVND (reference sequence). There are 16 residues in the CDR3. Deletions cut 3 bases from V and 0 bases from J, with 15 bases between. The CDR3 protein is CASSMGVAMSSYEQYF. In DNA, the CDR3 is TGTGCCAGTAGTATGGGGGTGGCGATGAGCTCCTACGAGCAGTACTTC.